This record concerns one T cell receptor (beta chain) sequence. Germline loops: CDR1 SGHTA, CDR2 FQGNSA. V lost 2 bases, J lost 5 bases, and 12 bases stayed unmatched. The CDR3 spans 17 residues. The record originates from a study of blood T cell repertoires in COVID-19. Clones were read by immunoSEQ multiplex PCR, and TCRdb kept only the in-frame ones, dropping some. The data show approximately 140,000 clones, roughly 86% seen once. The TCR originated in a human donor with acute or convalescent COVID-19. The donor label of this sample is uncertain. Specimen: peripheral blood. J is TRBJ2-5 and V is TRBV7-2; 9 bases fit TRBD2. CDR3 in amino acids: CASSLKRSGGFWETQYF. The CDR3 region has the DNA TGTGCCAGCAGCTTAAAGCGTAGCGGGGGTTTTTGGGAGACCCAGTACTTC.